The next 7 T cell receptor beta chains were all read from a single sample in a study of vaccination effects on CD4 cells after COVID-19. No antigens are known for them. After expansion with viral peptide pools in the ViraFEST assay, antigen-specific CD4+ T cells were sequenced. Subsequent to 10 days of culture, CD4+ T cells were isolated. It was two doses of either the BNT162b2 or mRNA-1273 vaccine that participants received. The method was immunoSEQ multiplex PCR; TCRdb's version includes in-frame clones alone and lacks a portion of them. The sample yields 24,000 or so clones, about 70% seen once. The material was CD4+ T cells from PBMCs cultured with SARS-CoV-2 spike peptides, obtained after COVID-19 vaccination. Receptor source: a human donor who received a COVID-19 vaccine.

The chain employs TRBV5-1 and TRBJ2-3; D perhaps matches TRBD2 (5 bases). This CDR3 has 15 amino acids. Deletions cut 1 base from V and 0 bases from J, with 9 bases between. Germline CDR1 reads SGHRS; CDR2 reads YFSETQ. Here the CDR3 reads CASSLQAGSTDTQYF. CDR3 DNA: TGCGCCAGCAGCTTGCAGGCGGGTAGCACAGATACGCAGTATTTT.

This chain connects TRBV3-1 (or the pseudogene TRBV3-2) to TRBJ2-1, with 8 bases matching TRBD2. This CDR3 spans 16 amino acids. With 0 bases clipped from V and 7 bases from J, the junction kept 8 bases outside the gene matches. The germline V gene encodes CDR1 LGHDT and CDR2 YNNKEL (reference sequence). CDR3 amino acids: CASSQEGAGAANEQFF. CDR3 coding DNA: TGTGCCAGCAGCCAAGAAGGAGCGGGAGCTGCTAATGAGCAGTTCTTC.

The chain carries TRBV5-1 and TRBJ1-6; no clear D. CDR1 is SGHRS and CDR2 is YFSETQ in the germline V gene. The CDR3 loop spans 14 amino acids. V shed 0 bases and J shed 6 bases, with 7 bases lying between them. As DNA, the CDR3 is TGCGCCAGCAGCTTGGGAGACATTAATTCACCCCTCCACTTT. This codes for CASSLGDINSPLHF.

CDR3: CASSSDLSQPQHF. The CDR3 region has the DNA TGTGCCAGTAGTTCGGATCTTAGTCAGCCCCAGCATTTT. The chain recombines TRBV19 with TRBJ1-5; D is ambiguous. The germline V and J ends were trimmed by 5 bases and 6 bases, with 11 bases remaining between them. Germline values: CDR1 LNHDA, CDR2 SQIVND (reference sequence). The CDR3 is 13 amino acids.

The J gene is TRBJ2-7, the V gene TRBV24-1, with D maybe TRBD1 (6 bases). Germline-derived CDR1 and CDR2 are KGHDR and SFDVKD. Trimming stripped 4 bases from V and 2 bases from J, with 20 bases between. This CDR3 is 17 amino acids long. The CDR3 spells CATSDLRNRDRPYEQYF. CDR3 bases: TGTGCCACCAGTGACCTCCGAAACAGGGATAGGCCCTACGAGCAGTACTTC.

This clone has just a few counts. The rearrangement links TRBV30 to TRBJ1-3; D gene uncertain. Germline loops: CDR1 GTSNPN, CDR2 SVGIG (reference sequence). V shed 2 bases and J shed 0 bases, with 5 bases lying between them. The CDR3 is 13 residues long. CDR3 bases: TGTGCCTGGAGTCGACACTCTGGAAACACCATATATTTT. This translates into CAWSRHSGNTIYF.

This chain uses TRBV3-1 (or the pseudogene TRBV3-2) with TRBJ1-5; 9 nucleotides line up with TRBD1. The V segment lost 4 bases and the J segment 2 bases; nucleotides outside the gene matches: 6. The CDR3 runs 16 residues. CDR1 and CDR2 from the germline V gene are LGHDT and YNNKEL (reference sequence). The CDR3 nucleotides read TGTGCCAGCAGCCGGGGACAGGGAGTGGGCAATCAGCCCCAGCATTTT. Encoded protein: CASSRGQGVGNQPQHF.